Here is one T cell receptor (beta chain) with its context. Germline V gene data show CDR1 as GTSNPN and CDR2 as SVGIG (reference sequence). The CDR3 spans 15 residues. V was clipped by 3 bases and J by 4 bases, with 15 bases between them. The data belong to a study of blood T cell repertoires in COVID-19. Study details: Samples came from the United States, Italy and Spain, spanning acute and convalescent COVID-19. PBMCs, B-cell-depleted T cells, or T cells were the source of the cDNA or gDNA that made up the material.

Authors' analysis steps: Estimated nucleated cell counts came from reference gene primer amplification. TCRdb's copy holds only in-frame clones and misses some; the assay was immunoSEQ multiplex PCR. The V and J calls and the clone size are those of that table, but D and trimming were determined from the DNA. This table has tens of thousands of clones, 90% appearing once. The V call is TRBV30, the J call TRBJ2-2, with D perhaps matching TRBD2 (6 bases). Sequenced: peripheral blood. The source is a woman aged 55 to 70 with active COVID-19. The CDR3 region is CAWRGGGRGTGELFF. The DNA of the CDR3 is TGTGCCTGGAGGGGCGGCGGGCGGGGCACCGGGGAGCTGTTTTTT.